This T cell receptor (beta chain) was identified during a study of CD8 T cells in Susac syndrome. RNA amounts of roughly 0.45 to 1 ug underwent reverse transcription with random hexamers. TCRdb recomputed calls from the immunoSEQ multiplex PCR reads with MiXCR, one row per CDR3 protein. The table lists around 150,000 distinct CDR3 sequences, around 94% of them singletons. CDR1 and CDR2 (germline): SQVTM, ANQGSEA. This CDR3 is built from 14 residues. Deletions cut 3 bases from V and 2 bases from J, with 11 bases between. Source material: CD4+ T cells from PBMCs. This TCR was sampled from a human donor in good health. The V and J genes are TRBV29-1 and TRBJ1-5, with D hard to call. CDR3 sequence (DNA): TGCAGCGTTGAGAGGGCGAGAGGCAATCAGCCCCAGCATTTT. Translated, it gives CSVERARGNQPQHF.